This T cell receptor (beta chain) was documented in a study of CD8+CD57+ T cells in acquired aplastic anemia. Across the whole study: When averaged, DNA from sorted CD4+ and CD8+ cells came to 3.2 ug.

This clonotype was recorded once. The V and J ends lost 4 bases and 3 bases, in that order; junction bases with no gene match: 4. CDR1 SGHAT and CDR2 FQDESV come from the germline V gene (reference sequence). The CDR3 extends over 14 amino acids. Genomic DNA acted as the template from which TCR beta VDJ combination and CDR3 sequence profiling were carried out. TCRdb called the reads again in MiXCR, with one record for every CDR3 protein. This sample has 200,000 to 250,000 distinct CDR3 sequences; around 60% occur once, and the top ten carry about 29%. V gene TRBV11-1 combines with J gene TRBJ1-2; TRBD1 matches at 8 bases. The source material was sorted CD4+, CD8+, or CD8+CD57+ T cells (not recorded which) from PBMCs. The sequence derives from a human donor in good health. CDR3 sequence (DNA): TGTGCCAGCAGCTCGCAGACAGGGGACTATGGCTACACCTTC. It yields the protein CASSSQTGDYGYTF.